The present entry profiles one TCR beta chain with its context. Its antigen is unidentified. The method was immunoSEQ multiplex PCR; TCRdb's version includes in-frame clones alone and lacks a portion of them. The data show 150,000 or so clones, with 90% seen just once and 6.9% held by the top ten. The data stem from a study of T cell responses to AZD1222 COVID-19 vaccine. General study results and limits: CD4 TCRs covered the whole spike, strongest at regions 160-218 and 743-854. White British ancestry dominated among donors, who included more females, and clonal diversity was possibly underestimated. Once two AZD1222 doses were given, Spike-specific TCR breadth and depth went up.

The CDR3 is 15 residues long. The V and J ends lost 8 bases and 5 bases respectively, with 19 bases between them. Germline values: CDR1 MDHEN, CDR2 SYDVKM. The sequence was obtained from an adult in good health. The material sequenced was peripheral blood, taken on day 0 of AZD1222 vaccination. The chain couples TRBV28 to TRBJ2-1; tentative D call: TRBD2 (6 bases). The CDR3 coding sequence is TGTGCCAGCCTGGGGGGTGACCGTTGGGACAATGAGCAGTTCTTC. Its protein product is CASLGGDRWDNEQFF.